This T cell receptor beta chain was documented in a study of shared clonotypes between healthy human individuals. Findings and limits, study-wide: In the sorted subsets, rarefaction showed sequencing was incomplete despite large depth. Memory subsets generally showed lower estimated richness than naive subsets. In having few donors, the study represented limited genetic and exposure-history diversity.

Replicate PCRs from sorted subsets contained around 190 ng DNA, which is some 30,000 T cell genomes. Sequenced by immunoSEQ multiplex PCR; TCRdb stores in-frame clones only, minus some. The table shows nearly 1,000,000 clones, with approximately 80% occurring only once. Per germline, CDR1 DFQATT and CDR2 SNEGSKA (reference sequence). This CDR3 region has 11 residues. About this clone: Antigen unknown.

The rearrangement joins TRBV20-1 to TRBJ2-3; 7 bases agree with TRBD1. What was sequenced was memory CD4+ T cells sorted from blood. Sample subset: CD45RA-negative fraction. This clonotype originated in a man aged 18-30 years in good health. DNA for the CDR3: TGCAGCTGGAACCGGGACAGCAGTCAGTATTTT. Its protein is CSWNRDSSQYF.